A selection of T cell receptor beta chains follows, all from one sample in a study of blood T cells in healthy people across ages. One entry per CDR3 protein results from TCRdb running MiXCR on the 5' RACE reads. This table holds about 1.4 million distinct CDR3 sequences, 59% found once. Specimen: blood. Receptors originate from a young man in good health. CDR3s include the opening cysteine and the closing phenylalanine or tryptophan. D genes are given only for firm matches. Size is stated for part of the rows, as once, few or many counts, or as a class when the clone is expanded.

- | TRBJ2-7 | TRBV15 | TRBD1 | CATSRERQGLGYEQYF | TGTGCCACCAGCAGAGAACGACAGGGGCTCGGCTACGAGCAGTACTTC
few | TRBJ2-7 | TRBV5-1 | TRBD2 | CASSAGTSGRIGNYEQYF | TGCGCCAGCAGCGCCGGGACTAGCGGGCGGATTGGAAACTACGAGCAGTACTTC
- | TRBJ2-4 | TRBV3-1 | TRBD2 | CASSQDGVASGLGNIQYF | TGTGCCAGCAGCCAAGATGGGGTGGCTAGCGGCCTCGGAAACATTCAGTACTTC
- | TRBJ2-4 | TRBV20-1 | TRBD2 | CNASRTSGGPSRKNIQYF | TGCAATGCCAGCCGGACTAGCGGGGGACCCTCCCGCAAAAACATTCAGTACTTC
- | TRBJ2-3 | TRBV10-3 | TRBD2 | CAISGGLASTDTQYF | TGTGCCATCAGTGGCGGACTAGCATCGACAGATACGCAGTATTTT
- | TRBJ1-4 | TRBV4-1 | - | CASRPGVWEKLFF | TGCGCCAGCAGGCCAGGGGTTTGGGAAAAACTGTTTTTT
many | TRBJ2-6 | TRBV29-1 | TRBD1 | CSVTGDGANVLTF | TGCAGCGTTACAGGGGATGGGGCCAACGTCCTGACTTTC
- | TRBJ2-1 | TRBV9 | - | CASSPRLTDDNEQFF | TGTGCCAGCAGCCCCCGACTAACCGACGACAATGAGCAGTTCTTC
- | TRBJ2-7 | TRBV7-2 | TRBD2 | CASSSRVAGGYDKYF | TGTGCCAGCAGCTCGAGGGTAGCGGGGGGTTATGATAAGTACTTC
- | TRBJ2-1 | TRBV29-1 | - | CSVEGLSTVSYNEQFF | TGCAGCGTTGAAGGATTATCGACGGTATCCTACAATGAGCAGTTCTTC
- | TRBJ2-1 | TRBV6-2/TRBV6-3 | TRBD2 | CASLADASSYNEQFF | TGTGCCAGCCTAGCGGACGCCAGCTCCTACAATGAGCAGTTCTTC
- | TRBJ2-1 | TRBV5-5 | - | CASGGPTSYNEQFF | TGTGCCAGCGGGGGGCCGACGAGCTACAATGAGCAGTTCTTC
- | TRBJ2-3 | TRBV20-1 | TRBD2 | CSASGGNTDTQYF | TGCAGTGCTAGCGGGGGGAACACAGATACGCAGTATTTT
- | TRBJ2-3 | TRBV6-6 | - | CASRDRSGLDTQYF | TGTGCCAGCAGGGACAGGAGCGGGTTAGATACGCAGTATTTT
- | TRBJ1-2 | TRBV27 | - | CASSLSRSTYGHTF | TGTGCCAGCAGTTTATCTAGGTCCACCTATGGCCACACCTTC
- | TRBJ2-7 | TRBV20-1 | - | CSARDPQGLRYEQYF | TGCAGTGCTAGAGACCCACAGGGATTACGCTACGAGCAGTACTTC
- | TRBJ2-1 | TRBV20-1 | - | CSAREWVFSYNEQFF | TGCAGTGCTAGAGAGTGGGTGTTCTCCTACAATGAGCAGTTCTTC
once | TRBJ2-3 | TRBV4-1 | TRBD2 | CASSQEGLAGGTDTQYF | TGCGCCAGCAGCCAAGAAGGACTAGCGGGAGGTACAGATACGCAGTATTTT
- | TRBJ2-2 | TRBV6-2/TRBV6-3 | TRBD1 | CASSYPTGEEDRELFF | TGTGCCAGCAGTTACCCGACAGGGGAAGAAGACAGGGAGCTGTTTTTT
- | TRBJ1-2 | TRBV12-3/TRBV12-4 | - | CASSSSIYGYTF | TGTGCCAGCAGTTCTAGCATCTATGGCTACACCTTC
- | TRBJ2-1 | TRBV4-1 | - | CASSQWDANNEQFF | TGCGCCAGCAGCCAATGGGACGCGAACAATGAGCAGTTCTTC
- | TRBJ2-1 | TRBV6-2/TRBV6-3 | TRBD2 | CASSLLADYYNEQFF | TGTGCCAGCAGTCTACTAGCGGACTACTACAATGAGCAGTTCTTC
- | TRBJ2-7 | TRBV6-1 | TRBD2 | CASWTSGNYEQYF | TGTGCCAGCTGGACTAGCGGGAACTACGAGCAGTACTTC
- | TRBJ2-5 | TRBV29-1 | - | CSVGDRGYSQETQYF | TGCAGCGTTGGGGATCGGGGTTATAGCCAAGAGACCCAGTACTTC
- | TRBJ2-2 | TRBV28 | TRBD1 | CASSRQGPGELFF | TGTGCCAGCAGCCGACAGGGGCCTGGGGAGCTGTTTTTT
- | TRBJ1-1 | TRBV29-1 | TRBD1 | CSVEGSDRSNTEAFF | TGCAGCGTTGAGGGCTCGGACAGGAGTAACACTGAAGCTTTCTTT
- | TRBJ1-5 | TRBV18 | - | CASSPMGDYQPQHF | TGTGCCAGCTCACCGATGGGGGACTATCAGCCCCAGCATTTT
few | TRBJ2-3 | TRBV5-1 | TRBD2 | CASSSGDYPSTDTQYF | TGCGCCAGCAGCTCGGGGGACTATCCTTCCACAGATACGCAGTATTTT
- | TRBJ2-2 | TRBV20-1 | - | CSARVEVGTGELFF | TGCAGCGCTAGGGTTGAGGTGGGCACCGGGGAGCTGTTTTTT
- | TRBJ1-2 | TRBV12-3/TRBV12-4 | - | CASSPQRQTYGYTF | TGTGCCAGCAGTCCGCAAAGACAGACCTATGGCTACACCTTC
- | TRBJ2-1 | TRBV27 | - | CASSFLARTFNEQFF | TGTGCCAGCAGTTTTCTAGCGCGGACTTTCAATGAGCAGTTCTTC
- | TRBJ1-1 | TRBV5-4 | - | CASSSPGSQDTEAFF | TGTGCCAGCAGCTCTCCGGGTTCTCAGGACACTGAAGCTTTCTTT